The present entry profiles one T cell receptor (beta chain) with its context. The length of the CDR3 is 15 residues. Between the trimmed V and J ends, which lost 6 bases and 4 bases, there was a span of 18 bases. The germline CDR1 and CDR2 sequences are SGHTA and FQGNSA. The data were taken from a study of blood T cell repertoires in COVID-19. Study at large: Samples came from the United States, Italy and Spain, spanning acute and convalescent COVID-19. From T cells, B-cell-depleted T cells, or PBMCs came the material, which was cDNA or gDNA.

As originally analysed: Estimation of nucleated cell counts was performed using reference gene primer amplification. Data came from immunoSEQ multiplex PCR; TCRdb stores just in-frame clones and leaves some out. D and trimming come from the DNA, and the V and J calls and clone size come from that table. The sample carries fewer than 80,000 clones, roughly 90% recorded once. Sequenced material: peripheral blood. This rearrangement joins TRBV7-2 to TRBJ1-2; D remains ambiguous. The TCR comes from a human donor in a cohort sampled during active COVID-19. The CDR3 loop is CASSKLVGEFYGYTF. CDR3 in DNA: TGTGCCAGCAGTAAACTCGTGGGCGAGTTCTATGGCTACACCTTC.